Sequencing of this T cell receptor (beta chain) was carried out in a study of T cells in Graves' hyperthyroidism and ophthalmopathy. Criteria for exclusion of patients were uncontrolled infection, other autoimmune disease, pregnancy or lactation. In making diagnoses, clinical symptoms, serum thyroxine and TRAb, thyroid ultrasound and orbital computed tomography were all used. This clonotype was recorded at least ten times. Its matching antigen is unknown. V dropped 6 bases and J dropped 1; count of bases not matched to a gene: 10. The CDR3 has 16 residues. Per germline, CDR1 MNHEY and CDR2 SMNVEV (reference sequence). Study-level findings and limits: Most thyroid clonotypes expanded above 0.001 appeared in blood too.

Amplification yielded TCR beta CDR3 regions, with RNA transcripts as the source. Carried out on the TCR CDR3, a first-round RT-PCR used the HTBI primer set. MiXCR was run by TCRdb on the multiplex PCR reads, yielding one entry per CDR3 protein. The sample shows some 360,000 distinct CDR3 sequences, 15% to 20% of them seen only once. The origin of this receptor is a woman aged 35 to 49 with Graves' ophthalmopathy. Sequenced: blood. The chain links TRBV27 to TRBJ2-5, with TRBD1 identical over 8 bases. CDR3 region: CASSRLGTGLQETQYF. DNA for the CDR3: TGTGCCAGCAGCAGACTCGGGACAGGCCTCCAAGAGACCCAGTACTTC.